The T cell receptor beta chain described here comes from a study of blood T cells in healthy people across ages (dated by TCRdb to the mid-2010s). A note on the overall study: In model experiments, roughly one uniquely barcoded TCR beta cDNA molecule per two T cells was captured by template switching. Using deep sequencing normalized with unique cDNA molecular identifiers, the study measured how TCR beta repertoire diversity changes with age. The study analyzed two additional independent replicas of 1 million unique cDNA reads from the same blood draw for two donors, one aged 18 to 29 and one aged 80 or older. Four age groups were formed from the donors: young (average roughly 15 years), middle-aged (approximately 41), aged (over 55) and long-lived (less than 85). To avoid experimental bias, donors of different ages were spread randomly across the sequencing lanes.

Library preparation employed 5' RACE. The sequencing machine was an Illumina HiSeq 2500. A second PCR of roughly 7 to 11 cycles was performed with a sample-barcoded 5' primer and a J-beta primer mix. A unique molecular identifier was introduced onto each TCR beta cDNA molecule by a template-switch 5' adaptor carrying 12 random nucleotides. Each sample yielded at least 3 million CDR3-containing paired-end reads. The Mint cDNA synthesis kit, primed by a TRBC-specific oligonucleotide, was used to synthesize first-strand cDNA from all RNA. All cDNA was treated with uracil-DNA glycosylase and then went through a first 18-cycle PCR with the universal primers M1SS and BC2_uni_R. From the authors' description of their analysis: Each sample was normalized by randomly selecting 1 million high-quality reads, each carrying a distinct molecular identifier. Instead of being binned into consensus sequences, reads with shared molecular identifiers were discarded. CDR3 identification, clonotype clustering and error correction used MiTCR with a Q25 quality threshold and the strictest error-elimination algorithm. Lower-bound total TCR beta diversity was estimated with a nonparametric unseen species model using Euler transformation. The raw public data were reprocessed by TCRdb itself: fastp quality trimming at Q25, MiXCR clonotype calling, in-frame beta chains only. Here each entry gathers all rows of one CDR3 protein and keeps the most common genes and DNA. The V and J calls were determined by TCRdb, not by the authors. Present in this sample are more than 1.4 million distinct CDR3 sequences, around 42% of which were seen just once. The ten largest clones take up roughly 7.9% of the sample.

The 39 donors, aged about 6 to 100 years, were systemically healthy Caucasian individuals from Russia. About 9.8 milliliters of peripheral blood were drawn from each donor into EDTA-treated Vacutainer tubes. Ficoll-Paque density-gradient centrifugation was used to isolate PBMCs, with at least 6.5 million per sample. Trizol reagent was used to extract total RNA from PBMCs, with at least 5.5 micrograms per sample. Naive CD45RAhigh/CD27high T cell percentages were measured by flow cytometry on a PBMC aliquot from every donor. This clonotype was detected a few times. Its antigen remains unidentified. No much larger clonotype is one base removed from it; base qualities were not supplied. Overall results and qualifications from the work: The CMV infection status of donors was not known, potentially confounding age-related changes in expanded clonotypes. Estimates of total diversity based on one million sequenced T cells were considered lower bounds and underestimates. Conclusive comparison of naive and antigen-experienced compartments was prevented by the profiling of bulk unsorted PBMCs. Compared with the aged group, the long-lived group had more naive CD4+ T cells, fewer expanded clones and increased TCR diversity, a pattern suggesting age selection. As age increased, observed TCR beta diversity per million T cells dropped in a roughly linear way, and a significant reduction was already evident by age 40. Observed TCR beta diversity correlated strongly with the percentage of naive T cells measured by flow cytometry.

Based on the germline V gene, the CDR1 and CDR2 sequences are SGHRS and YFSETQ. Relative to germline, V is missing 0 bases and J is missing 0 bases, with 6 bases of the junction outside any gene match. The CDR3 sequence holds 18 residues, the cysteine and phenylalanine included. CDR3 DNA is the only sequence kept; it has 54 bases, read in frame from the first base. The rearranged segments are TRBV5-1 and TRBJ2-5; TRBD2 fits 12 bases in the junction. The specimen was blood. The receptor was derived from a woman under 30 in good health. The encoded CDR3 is CASSLGLAGEGNQETQYF. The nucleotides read TGCGCCAGCAGCTTGGGACTAGCGGGAGAAGGAAACCAAGAGACCCAGTACTTC.